The next 27 T cell receptor beta chains were all read from a single sample in a study of shared clonotypes between healthy human individuals. Assay: immunoSEQ multiplex PCR; the TCRdb copy retains only in-frame clones and omits some. Here the sample spans under 600,000 clones, roughly 98% being singletons. Naive CD8 isolation took CD45RO-negative cells positively selected for CCR7 and excluded terminally differentiated effector memory CD45RA+ cells. The material sequenced was naive CD8+ T cells sorted from blood. The receptors derive from a man aged 30 to 45 in good health.

A word on this clone: Different DNA sequences within this sample yield the same CDR3. This chain links TRBV4-1 with TRBJ2-7; D might be TRBD1 or TRBD2, each matching 5 bases. CDR3 length equals 14 residues. Trimming stripped 4 bases from V and 2 bases from J, with 12 bases between. Germline CDR1 and CDR2: MGHRA and YSYEKL. CDR3 nucleotide sequence: TGCGCCAGCAGCCTCCGGGACCGAGCCTACGAGCAGTACTTC. Amino acid sequence: CASSLRDRAYEQYF.

The chain uses TRBV7-2 and TRBJ2-3; D call uncertain. CDR3 length: 13 amino acids. V was trimmed by 0 bases and J by 5 bases, leaving 6 bases between them. The germline gives CDR1 SGHTA, CDR2 FQGNSA. The CDR3 sequence is CASSLAGQDTQYF. CDR3 nucleotides: TGTGCCAGCAGCTTAGCGGGTCAAGATACGCAGTATTTT.

The gene calls are TRBV10-3 and TRBJ2-2, with D tentatively TRBD2 (5 bases). V lost 0 bases and J lost 5, with 10 bases in between. The CDR3 contains 15 residues. Germline V CDR1 and CDR2: ENHRY, SYGVKD. CDR3 sequence (DNA): TGTGCCATCAGTGAGTCTGACCGGGGTACCGGGGAGCTGTTTTTT. Translating gives CAISESDRGTGELFF.

V usage is TRBV27 and J usage is TRBJ2-7, with D perhaps assigned TRBD1 or TRBD2 (5 bases each). The CDR3 totals 13 residues. Trimming pared 3 bases from V and 3 bases from J, leaving 9 bases between. Germline loops: CDR1 MNHEY, CDR2 SMNVEV (reference sequence). CDR3 in amino acids: CASSLGVIYEQYF. CDR3 in DNA: TGTGCCAGCAGTTTGGGGGTCATCTACGAGCAGTACTTC.

The J gene is TRBJ2-3, the V gene TRBV28; TRBD2 agrees at 13 bases. This CDR3 contains 17 residues. Germline V gene data show CDR1 as MDHEN and CDR2 as SYDVKM. Germline trimming cut 4 bases from V and 1 base from J; bases unmatched to any gene: 5. Here the CDR3 DNA reads TGTGCCAGCAGTTCCGGACTAGCGGGAGTCGGCACAGATACGCAGTATTTT. Protein sequence: CASSSGLAGVGTDTQYF.

The chain has TRBV27 and TRBJ2-7; TRBD1 matches at 8 bases. V was pared by 4 bases and J by 0 bases, with 8 bases of the junction left unmatched. CDR3 length equals 16 residues. The germline CDR1 and CDR2 sequences are MNHEY and SMNVEV (reference sequence). CDR3: CASSSHTGGSSYEQYF. The CDR3 nucleotides read TGTGCCAGCAGTTCCCATACAGGGGGAAGCTCCTACGAGCAGTACTTC.

This chain joins TRBV9 and TRBJ2-7; possible D gene TRBD2, 5 bases. Germline V gene lookup returns CDR1 SGDLS and CDR2 YYNGEE. This CDR3 region has 14 residues. Trimming took off 0 bases at V and 3 bases at J, with 10 bases between the two ends. The CDR3 nucleotides are TGTGCCAGCAGCGTAGGAGGGTCCAACTACGAGCAGTACTTC. It encodes CASSVGGSNYEQYF.

This chain connects TRBV13 to TRBJ2-7; TRBD1 is a possible D gene (6 bases). Germline V CDR1 and CDR2: PRHDT, FYEKMQ (reference sequence). Trimming cost V 5 bases and J 6 bases, with 8 bases left between them. The CDR3 runs 11 residues. In DNA, the CDR3 is TGTGCCAGCAGCCAAGGGGGCGAGCAGTACTTC. Its protein is CASSQGGEQYF.

This sequence joins TRBV5-5 and TRBJ2-7; D remains ambiguous. In germline, CDR1 is SGHKS, CDR2 YYEKEE (reference sequence). Deletions cut 3 bases from V and 7 bases from J, with 14 bases between. The CDR3 totals 13 residues. DNA for the CDR3: TGTGCCAGCAGCTCAGATCTCCCTGAAGAGCAGTACTTC. This codes for CASSSDLPEEQYF.

This chain uses TRBV7-6 with TRBJ2-7; TRBD1 matches at 7 bases. Germline-derived CDR1 and CDR2 are SGHVS and FNYEAQ. The CDR3 extends over 15 amino acids. J was trimmed by 2 bases and V by 5 bases; bases with no gene match: 9. The CDR3: CASSPQTGRAYEQYF. The CDR3 DNA is TGTGCCAGCAGCCCCCAGACAGGGCGGGCCTACGAGCAGTACTTC. The full variable domain, completed using reference TRBV7-6 and TRBJ2-7, is GAGVSQSPRYKVTKRGQDVALRCDPISGHVSLYWYRQALGQGPEFLTYFNYEAQQDKSGLPNDRFSAERPEGSISTLTIQRTEQRDSAMYRCASSPQTGRAYEQYFGPGTRLTVT.

This chain connects TRBV7-3 to TRBJ2-7; D is perhaps TRBD1 (6 bases). The CDR3 length is 13 residues. Germline CDR1 reads SGHTA; CDR2 reads FQGTGA. V lost 3 bases to trimming and J lost 4 bases, with 10 bases between them. The CDR3 DNA follows: TGTGCCAGCAGCTTTTTCAGGGGTTACGAGCAGTACTTC. Its protein product is CASSFFRGYEQYF.

This chain connects TRBV10-3 to TRBJ2-3, with D unresolved. Germline CDR1 is ENHRY and CDR2 is SYGVKD. The CDR3 loop spans 13 amino acids. Trimming left V 10 bases short and J 2 bases short, with 13 bases between. CDR3 amino acids: CASESDFTDTQYF. The CDR3 bases are TGTGCCAGCGAAAGCGACTTCACAGATACGCAGTATTTT.

The V call is TRBV7-9, the J call TRBJ1-4; no clear D. Trimming took off 1 base at V and 5 bases at J, with 11 bases between the two ends. The CDR3 is 15 amino acids. Looked up from germline, CDR1 is SEHNR and CDR2 is FQNEAQ (reference sequence). The CDR3 bases are TGTGCCAGCAGCTTAGTTAAGGGAGGGAATGAAAAACTGTTTTTT. Translating gives CASSLVKGGNEKLFF.

A few counts support this clone. This chain connects TRBV5-1 to TRBJ1-2; the match to TRBD1 covers 8 bases. Germline CDR1 SGHRS, CDR2 YFSETQ. The trim removed 0 bases at V and 7 bases at J, leaving 5 bases unmatched. The CDR3 has 14 amino acids. CDR3 nucleotides: TGCGCCAGCAGCTTGGAAGGGACAGGTTTTGGCTACACCTTC. Protein sequence: CASSLEGTGFGYTF.

This clone has only one observation. The chain is built from TRBV7-6 and TRBJ2-7; TRBD2 agrees at 7 bases. Germline assignment: CDR1 SGHVS and CDR2 FNYEAQ. V shed 5 bases and J 3 bases; nucleotides not matched to a gene: 10. This CDR3 region has 15 residues. The CDR3 DNA reads as TGTGCCAGCAGCCCTGGCGGCCAGCGGGACTACGAGCAGTACTTC. Encoded protein: CASSPGGQRDYEQYF.

The rearrangement uses TRBV6-5 and TRBJ1-5; D unresolved. CDR1 is MNHEY, CDR2 SVGAGI, per germline. CDR3 length equals 13 residues. With 6 bases removed from V and 4 bases from J, the gap between germline ends came to 10 bases. The CDR3 loop reads CASRRDWNQPQHF. The CDR3 DNA reads as TGTGCCAGCAGGAGGGATTGGAATCAGCCCCAGCATTTT.

This rearrangement joins TRBV29-1 to TRBJ2-7; TRBD2 might be the D (5 bases). Trimming cost V 3 bases and J 6 bases, with 9 bases left between them. CDR3 length equals 11 residues. Looked up from germline, CDR1 is SQVTM and CDR2 is ANQGSEA. CDR3 loop: CSVDEGGEQYF. CDR3 nucleotides: TGCAGCGTTGACGAGGGCGGCGAGCAGTACTTC.

This chain uses TRBV5-6 with TRBJ1-5; D gene uncertain. This CDR3 contains 17 residues. The V and J ends lost 0 bases and 2 bases respectively, with 15 bases between them. Germline values: CDR1 SGHDT, CDR2 YYEEEE. CDR3 amino acids: CASSLAGGIGRNQPQHF. Here the CDR3 DNA reads TGTGCCAGCAGCTTGGCGGGCGGAATTGGGCGCAATCAGCCCCAGCATTTT.

CDR3 sequence (DNA): TGTGCCAGCAGTTGGGCCAGGGATACCACAGATACGCAGTATTTT. This sequence encodes CASSWARDTTDTQYF. The chain links TRBV28 to TRBJ2-3; D might be TRBD1 (5 bases). Germline CDR1 MDHEN, CDR2 SYDVKM. The CDR3 runs 15 residues. Trimming took off 4 bases at V and 2 bases at J, with 13 bases between the two ends.

This sequence joins TRBV7-2 and TRBJ2-7; TRBD2 agrees at 7 bases. Germline-derived CDR1 and CDR2 are SGHTA and FQGNSA. This CDR3 is built from 15 residues. Unmatched junction bases numbered 7, after V lost 2 bases and J lost 3 bases. CDR3 DNA: TGTGCCAGCAGCTTATGGGAGGGGCTTGGCTACGAGCAGTACTTC. Translated, it gives CASSLWEGLGYEQYF.

Here the CDR3 reads CASSSLEGHFQETQYF. In DNA, the CDR3 is TGTGCCAGCAGCTCACTTGAAGGACATTTCCAAGAGACCCAGTACTTC. The chain couples TRBV11-2 to TRBJ2-5; tentatively, D is TRBD1 (5 bases). Trimming stripped 4 bases from V and 1 base from J, with 16 bases between. There are 16 residues in the CDR3. CDR1 is SGHAT, CDR2 FQNNGV, per germline.

The rearrangement links TRBV15 to TRBJ2-6; the D gene could be TRBD1 or TRBD2 (7 bases each). There are 17 residues in the CDR3. CDR1 is LNHNV and CDR2 is YYDKDF in the germline V gene (reference sequence). Between the trimmed V and J ends, which lost 5 bases and 1 base, there was a span of 15 bases. The DNA for the CDR3 is TGTGCCACCAGCGGGAGACAGGGAGGGTCTGGGGCCAACGTCCTGACTTTC. Its protein is CATSGRQGGSGANVLTF.

The chain couples TRBV5-1 to TRBJ2-7; 11 bases fit TRBD1. V lost 4 bases to trimming and J lost 1 base; unmatched junction nucleotides: 10. Germline-derived CDR1 and CDR2 are SGHRS and YFSETQ. CDR3 length: 17 residues. CDR3 sequence reads: CASSPHPRDRGSYEQYF. The CDR3 DNA is TGCGCCAGCAGCCCTCATCCTCGGGACAGGGGGTCCTACGAGCAGTACTTC.

V and J are TRBV7-8 and TRBJ2-1, with D perhaps matching TRBD2 (5 bases). The V gene's germline CDR1 is SGHVS and CDR2 FQNEAQ. This CDR3 has 15 amino acids. V shed 3 bases and J shed 7 bases, with 16 bases lying between them. This CDR3 reads CASSFDYYMGNEQFF. Written as DNA, the CDR3 is TGTGCCAGCAGCTTCGACTATTACATGGGAAATGAGCAGTTCTTC.

The chain has TRBV7-9 and TRBJ2-7; D uncertain. V was trimmed by 5 bases and J by 6 bases, leaving 23 bases between them. Per germline, CDR1 SEHNR and CDR2 FQNEAQ (reference sequence). This CDR3 comprises 16 residues. For the CDR3, the DNA is TGTGCCAGCAGCCCCTCCGAGTTGTCAGGCGTAGGCGAGCAGTACTTC. Translation: CASSPSELSGVGEQYF.

J is TRBJ1-2 and V is TRBV7-2; D not certain. Trimming removed 1 base at V and 3 bases at J, with 18 bases between. CDR3 length: 17 amino acids. CDR1 and CDR2 (germline): SGHTA, FQGNSA. The CDR3 reads CASSLGVSSNLDYGYTF. For the CDR3, the DNA is TGTGCCAGCAGCTTAGGTGTGTCTTCGAACCTCGACTATGGCTACACCTTC.

The rearrangement joins TRBV14 to TRBJ1-2, with D possibly matching TRBD1 (5 bases). This CDR3 is 14 amino acids long. Trimming removed 2 bases at V and 7 bases at J, with 14 bases between. The V gene's germline CDR1 is SGHDN and CDR2 FVKESK. CDR3: CASSQYRERGGYTF. The CDR3 coding sequence is TGTGCCAGCAGCCAATACAGAGAAAGGGGTGGCTACACCTTC.